This paragraph covers one T cell receptor (beta chain) sequence. These data belong to a study of control samples from healthy donors and cancer patients. Profiling relied on immunoSEQ multiplex PCR, and the TCRdb table lists in-frame clones only, not all of them. The table has 90,000 to 100,000 clones, 90% seen once; the top ten hold about 4%. There are 14 residues in the CDR3. Germline V gene lookup returns CDR1 DFQATT and CDR2 SNEGSKA (reference sequence). Trimming stripped 3 bases from V and 0 bases from J, with 10 bases between. The material sequenced was blood. This chain links TRBV20-1 with TRBJ2-3; possibly TRBD1 for D (5 bases). The sequence was collected from a woman under 30 in good health. CDR3 protein: CSASRGSSTDTQYF. The DNA of the CDR3 is TGCAGTGCTAGTAGGGGATCGAGCACAGATACGCAGTATTTT.